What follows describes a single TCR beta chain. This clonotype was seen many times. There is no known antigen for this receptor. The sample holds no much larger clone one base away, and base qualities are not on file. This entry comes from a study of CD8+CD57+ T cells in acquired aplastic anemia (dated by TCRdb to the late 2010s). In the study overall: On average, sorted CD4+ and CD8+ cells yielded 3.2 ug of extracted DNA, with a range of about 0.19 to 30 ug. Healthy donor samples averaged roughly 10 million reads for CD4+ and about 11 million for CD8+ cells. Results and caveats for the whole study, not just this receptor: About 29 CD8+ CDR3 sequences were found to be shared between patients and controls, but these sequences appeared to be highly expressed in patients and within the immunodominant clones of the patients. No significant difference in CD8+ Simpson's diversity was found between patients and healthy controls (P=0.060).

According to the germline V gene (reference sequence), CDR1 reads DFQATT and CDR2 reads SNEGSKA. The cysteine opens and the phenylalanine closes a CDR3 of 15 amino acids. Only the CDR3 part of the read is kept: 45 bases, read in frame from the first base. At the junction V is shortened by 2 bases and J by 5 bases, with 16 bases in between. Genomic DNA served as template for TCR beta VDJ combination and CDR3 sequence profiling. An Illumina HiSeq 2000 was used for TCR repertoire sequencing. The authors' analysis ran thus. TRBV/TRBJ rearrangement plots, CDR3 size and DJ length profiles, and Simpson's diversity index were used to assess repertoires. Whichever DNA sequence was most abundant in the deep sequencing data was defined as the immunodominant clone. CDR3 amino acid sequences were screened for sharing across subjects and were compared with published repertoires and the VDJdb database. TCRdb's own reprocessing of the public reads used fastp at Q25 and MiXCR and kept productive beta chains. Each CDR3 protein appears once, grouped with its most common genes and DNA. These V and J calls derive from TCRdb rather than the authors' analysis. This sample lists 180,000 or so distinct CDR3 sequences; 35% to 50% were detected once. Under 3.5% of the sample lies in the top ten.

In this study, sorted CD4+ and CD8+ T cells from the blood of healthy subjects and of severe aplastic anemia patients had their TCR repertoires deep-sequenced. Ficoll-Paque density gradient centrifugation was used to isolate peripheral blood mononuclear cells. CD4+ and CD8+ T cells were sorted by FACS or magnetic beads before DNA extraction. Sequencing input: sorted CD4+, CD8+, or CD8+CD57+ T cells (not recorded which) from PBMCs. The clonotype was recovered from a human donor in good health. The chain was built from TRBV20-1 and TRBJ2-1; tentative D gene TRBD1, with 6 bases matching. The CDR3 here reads CSARNPGTNHNEQFF. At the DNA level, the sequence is TGCAGTGCTAGAAACCCCGGGACAAACCACAATGAGCAGTTCTTC.